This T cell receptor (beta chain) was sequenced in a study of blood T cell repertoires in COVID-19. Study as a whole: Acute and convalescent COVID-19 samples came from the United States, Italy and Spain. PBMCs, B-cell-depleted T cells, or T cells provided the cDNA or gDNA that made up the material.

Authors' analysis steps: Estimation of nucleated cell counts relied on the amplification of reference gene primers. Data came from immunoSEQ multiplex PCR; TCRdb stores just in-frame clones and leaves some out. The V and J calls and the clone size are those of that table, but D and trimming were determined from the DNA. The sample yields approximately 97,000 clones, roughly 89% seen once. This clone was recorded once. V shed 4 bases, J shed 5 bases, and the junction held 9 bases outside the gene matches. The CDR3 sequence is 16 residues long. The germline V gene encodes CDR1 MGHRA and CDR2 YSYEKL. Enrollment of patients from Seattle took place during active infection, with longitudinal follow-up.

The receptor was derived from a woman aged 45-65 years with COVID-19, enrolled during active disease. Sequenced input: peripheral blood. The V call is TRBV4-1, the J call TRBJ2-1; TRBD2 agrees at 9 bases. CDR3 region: CASSRMSGGIDNEQFF. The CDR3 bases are TGCGCCAGCAGCCGGATGAGCGGGGGGATCGACAATGAGCAGTTCTTC.